These T cell receptor beta chains were read from a single sample in a study of blood T cell repertoires in COVID-19. This table comes from immunoSEQ multiplex PCR, and its TCRdb copy is limited to in-frame clones, with some not included. The sample shows 200,000 to 300,000 clones, approximately 88% of them seen only once. Sequenced input: PBMCs or T cells enriched from blood (not recorded which). Every receptor here comes from a woman in her 40s with acute COVID-19. Both conserved end residues are part of each CDR3.

j_gene	v_gene	CDR3aa
TRBJ1-5	TRBV4-3	CASSQVSGGRPQHF
TRBJ2-1	TRBV2	CASFRLATGYNEQFF
TRBJ2-5	TRBV2	CASSDPLIQETQYF
TRBJ1-3	TRBV18	CASSPDRGRGNTIYF
TRBJ1-3	TRBV11-3	CASSLGRSVGNTIYF
TRBJ2-7	TRBV6-6	CASSLAHPSGGFYEQYF
TRBJ2-2	TRBV5-4	CASSLQPGKEGGELFF
TRBJ1-1	TRBV5-1	CASRLNTEAFF
TRBJ1-2	TRBV28	CASRLGAFGYTF
TRBJ1-4	TRBV7-9	CASSFLGQPNEKLFF
TRBJ2-7	TRBV3-1/TRBV3-2	CASSVSGGAGEQYF
TRBJ1-5	TRBV19	CASSIETQAGWPQHF
TRBJ2-3	TRBV6-2/TRBV6-3	CASSQGAADTQYF
TRBJ2-2	TRBV19	CASSPRGGGTNTGELFF
TRBJ1-3	TRBV7-9	CASSLIGGSSGNTIYF
TRBJ2-2	TRBV10-2	CATQTSGAAGELFF
TRBJ1-2	TRBV29-1	CSVAPPGQAGYTF
TRBJ2-2	TRBV7-6	CASRPRGTGELFF